This T cell receptor beta chain was obtained from a study of CD8 T cells in ankylosing spondylitis. Findings and caveats of the study: It appeared that ankylosing spondylitis blood was characterized by a TCR beta motif of fewer than 10 highly homologous variants.

MiXCR was run by TCRdb on the 5' RACE reads, yielding one entry per CDR3 protein. The sample includes under 950,000 distinct CDR3 sequences, 19% of them seen just once. This clonotype has a count of ten or more. Its specificity is unknown. From germline, CDR1 is SQVTM and CDR2 ANQGSEA. The length of the CDR3 is 15 residues. The V and J ends lost 1 base and 1 base respectively, with 11 bases between them. The chain links TRBV29-1 to TRBJ2-1, with unresolved D. The sequence came from a male donor with ankylosing spondylitis. The source material was blood, either unsorted or a sorted T cell fraction (not recorded which). The chain's CDR3 is CSVEGQASSYNEQFF. In DNA form, the CDR3 reads TGCAGCGTTGAAGGGCAGGCCTCATCCTACAATGAGCAGTTCTTC.